This TCR beta chain appears in the sequencing data of a study of T cells after yellow fever vaccination. CDR1 MNHEY and CDR2 SVGEGT come from the germline V gene. The germline V and J ends were trimmed by 8 bases and 2 bases, with 13 bases remaining between them. The CDR3 has 13 residues. Remarks on this clonotype: What it recognizes is unknown.

Study results and limitations: Clones from primary vaccination mostly reappeared after the booster (around 96% CD4, over 85% CD8).

TCRdb used MiXCR to reprocess the 5' RACE reads, holding one entry per CDR3 protein. The sample holds roughly 520,000 distinct CDR3 sequences; 21% are singletons and the top ten take roughly a sixth. This chain joins TRBV6-2 or TRBV6-3 and TRBJ2-7, with a weak D call TRBD2 (6 bases). This TCR was recovered from a man aged 18 to 30 who received the YFV17D yellow fever vaccine. Sequenced here: PBMCs, sampled roughly 20 days after the first yellow fever vaccination. The CDR3 DNA reads as TGTGCCAGCCGCTTTTCGGGGGCCTACGAGCAGTACGTC. Translation gives CASRFSGAYEQYV.